Listed here are 21 T cell receptor beta chains from one sample, sequenced in a study of cytomegalovirus exposure and HLA in healthy donors. Researchers ran the PCR with 60 Vbeta and 13 Jbeta primers. Here immunoSEQ multiplex PCR was the method, and the copy in TCRdb shows in-frame clones only, minus some. Across about 200,000 clones, the top ten clones capture approximately 0.74% of the sample. Sequenced input: PBMCs. These receptor sequences come from a boy aged 5-17 years in good health and CMV-seronegative.

The V gene is TRBV4-1, the J gene TRBJ2-7; 7 nucleotides align to TRBD1. CDR3 length equals 17 residues. CDR1 MGHRA and CDR2 YSYEKL come from the germline V gene. The junction had 16 bases not matched to a gene; V was cut back by 4 bases and J by 4 bases. CDR3: CASSPGEWGQPYYEQYF. CDR3 nucleotides: TGCGCCAGCAGCCCAGGAGAGTGGGGACAGCCATATTACGAGCAGTACTTC.

The rearrangement joins TRBV28 to TRBJ1-3; D remains unclear. Germline CDR1 reads MDHEN; CDR2 reads SYDVKM. The V gene lost 4 bases and the J gene lost 4 bases, with 2 bases spanning the gap. This CDR3 has 11 amino acids. CDR3 nucleotides: TGTGCCAGCAGTTCGGGAAACACCATATATTTT. Protein product: CASSSGNTIYF.

The chain has TRBV5-4 and TRBJ1-3; D possibly corresponds to TRBD1 (6 bases). Germline V lookup: CDR1 SGHNT, CDR2 YYREEE (reference sequence). The CDR3 contains 14 residues. Trimming took off 7 bases at V and 1 base at J, with 12 bases between the two ends. The CDR3 DNA reads as TGTGCCAGCGGCCTACAGGGTTCTGGAAACACCATATATTTT. Encoded protein: CASGLQGSGNTIYF.

The chain combines TRBV9 with TRBJ2-5; 9 nucleotides line up with TRBD1. Near its end, the DNA agrees better with TRBJ2-7, so the J call may be wrong. The CDR3 covers 14 residues. Germline CDR1 and CDR2: SGDLS and YYNGEE. The CDR3 is CASSSGTGNYEQYF. CDR3 DNA sequence: TGTGCCAGCAGCTCCGGGACAGGGAACTACGAGCAGTACTTC.

The chain combines TRBV4-1 with TRBJ2-7, with TRBD1 identical over 8 bases. The CDR3 runs 15 residues. With V trimmed by 2 bases and J by 3 bases, 6 bases remained unmatched. Germline V lookup: CDR1 MGHRA, CDR2 YSYEKL. The CDR3, as DNA: TGCGCCAGCAGCCAACCGACAGGGGTCTACTACGAGCAGTACTTC. This gives the protein CASSQPTGVYYEQYF.

The chain couples TRBV4-1 to TRBJ2-1; 16 positions match TRBD2. CDR3 size: 15 residues. Germline V gene sequence: CDR1 MGHRA, CDR2 YSYEKL. V trimming: 6 bases; J trimming: 8 bases; junction bases outside the gene matches: 4. CDR3 sequence: CASRGLAGGLDEQFF. In DNA form, the CDR3 reads TGCGCCAGCAGGGGACTAGCGGGGGGGCTCGATGAGCAGTTCTTC.

The chain combines TRBV28 with TRBJ2-7; TRBD1 matches at 9 bases. Germline V CDR1 and CDR2: MDHEN, SYDVKM. CDR3 length: 16 amino acids. Unmatched junction bases numbered 6, after V lost 3 bases and J lost 0 bases. CDR3 residues: CASSLGGQGDSYEQYF. The CDR3 DNA reads as TGTGCCAGCAGTTTGGGGGGACAGGGCGACTCCTACGAGCAGTACTTC. Looking up the rest from reference TRBV28 and TRBJ2-7 gives the full variable domain: DVKVTQSSRYLVKRTGEKVFLECVQDMDHENMFWYRQDPGLGLRLIYFSYDVKMKEKGDIPEGYSVSREKKERFSLILESASTNQTSMYLCASSLGGQGDSYEQYFGPGTRLTVT.

This chain uses TRBV5-1 with TRBJ1-1; possible D gene TRBD1, 5 bases. The CDR3 is 17 amino acids. Deletions cut 0 bases from V and 2 bases from J, with 17 bases between. CDR1 SGHRS and CDR2 YFSETQ come from the germline V gene. CDR3 bases: TGCGCCAGCAGCTTGGCCGGCCACGACAGACCAAACACTGAAGCTTTCTTT. It codes for CASSLAGHDRPNTEAFF.

V gene TRBV5-6 combines with J gene TRBJ2-4; tentatively, D is TRBD2 (5 bases). This CDR3 has 15 amino acids. Trimming took off 5 bases at V and 2 bases at J, with 14 bases between the two ends. CDR1 and CDR2 (germline): SGHDT, YYEEEE. The CDR3 protein is CASSSRTGTKNIQYF. CDR3 coding DNA: TGTGCCAGCAGTTCCCGGACTGGGACCAAAAACATTCAGTACTTC. Together with reference TRBV5-6 and TRBJ2-4, the CDR3 gives the full variable domain: DAGVTQSPTHLIKTRGQQVTLRCSPKSGHDTVSWYQQALGQGPQFIFQYYEEEERQRGNFPDRFSGHQFPNYSSELNVNALLLGDSALYLCASSSRTGTKNIQYFGAGTRLSVL.

This rearrangement joins TRBV11-2 to TRBJ1-1, with a tentative D call TRBD1 (6 bases). V was cut by 3 bases and J by 4 bases, with 18 bases left in between. CDR3 length: 16 residues. Per germline, CDR1 SGHAT and CDR2 FQNNGV. CDR3 protein: CASSLAEGQGSTEAFF. The CDR3 DNA reads as TGTGCCAGCAGCTTGGCTGAAGGGCAGGGGAGCACTGAAGCTTTCTTT.

This chain joins TRBV11-1 and TRBJ2-7; D is uncertain. The CDR3 has 14 residues. Trimming pared 2 bases from V and 6 bases from J, leaving 14 bases between. Per germline, CDR1 SGHAT and CDR2 FQDESV (reference sequence). CDR3 sequence reads: CASSLSLPGPEQYF. CDR3 in DNA: TGTGCCAGCAGCTTAAGCCTCCCAGGCCCCGAGCAGTACTTC.

The V call is TRBV19, the J call TRBJ2-7; the match to TRBD1 covers 10 bases. In germline, CDR1 is LNHDA, CDR2 SQIVND (reference sequence). With 10 bases clipped from V and 5 bases from J, the junction kept 8 bases outside the gene matches. The CDR3 extends over 13 amino acids. The CDR3: CATSRDRGDEQYF. The CDR3, as DNA: TGTGCCACTAGCCGGGACAGGGGAGACGAGCAGTACTTC.

The V call is TRBV19, the J call TRBJ2-6; D is possibly TRBD1 (5 bases). The V gene's germline CDR1 is LNHDA and CDR2 SQIVND (reference sequence). V lost 6 bases and J 0 bases, leaving 9 bases between the germline ends. This CDR3 is built from 15 residues. The CDR3 reads CASSTGYSGANVLTF. The CDR3, as DNA: TGTGCCAGTAGCACAGGTTACTCTGGGGCCAACGTCCTGACTTTC.

The gene calls are TRBV4-1 and TRBJ2-4; 9 bases match TRBD2. The germline CDR1 and CDR2 sequences are MGHRA and YSYEKL. This CDR3 is 20 amino acids long. With 0 bases clipped from V and 0 bases from J, the junction kept 12 bases outside the gene matches. CDR3 DNA sequence: TGCGCCAGCAGCCAAGATTATCTTGCTAGCGGGGTACTAGCCAAAAACATTCAGTACTTC. It codes for CASSQDYLASGVLAKNIQYF.

The chain recombines TRBV5-1 with TRBJ2-1; 7 bases fit TRBD2. The length of the CDR3 is 14 residues. CDR1 SGHRS and CDR2 YFSETQ come from the germline V gene. The ends lost 1 base at V and 5 bases at J; junction bases unmatched: 3. CDR3 DNA: TGCGCCAGCAGCTTGACTAGCGCAAACAATGAGCAGTTCTTC. Amino acids: CASSLTSANNEQFF.

The chain carries TRBV7-2 and TRBJ1-5, with D unresolved. Germline V gene data show CDR1 as SGHTA and CDR2 as FQGNSA. The CDR3 extends over 16 amino acids. The V end lost 1 base, the J end lost 7 bases, and 17 bases lay between the germline ends. The CDR3: CASSLGLPASRQPQHF. The DNA of the CDR3 is TGTGCCAGCAGCTTAGGGTTGCCAGCGTCAAGGCAGCCCCAGCATTTT.

The rearrangement links TRBV5-1 to TRBJ2-5; TRBD1 agrees at 8 bases. V lost 3 bases, J lost 3 bases, and 10 bases stayed unmatched. Per the germline V gene, CDR1 is SGHRS and CDR2 is YFSETQ. The CDR3 has 16 residues. The CDR3 region is CASSSQGAIWEETQYF. As DNA, the CDR3 is TGCGCCAGCAGCTCGCAGGGGGCGATTTGGGAAGAGACCCAGTACTTC.

This rearrangement joins TRBV15 to TRBJ2-5, with 14 bases that match TRBD2. Germline trimming cut 5 bases from V and 5 bases from J; bases unmatched to any gene: 4. This CDR3 spans 15 amino acids. Germline values: CDR1 LNHNV, CDR2 YYDKDF (reference sequence). The CDR3 sequence is CATSWGLAGDETQYF. CDR3 coding DNA: TGTGCCACCAGCTGGGGACTAGCGGGGGATGAGACCCAGTACTTC.

The DNA for the CDR3 is TGTGCCACTGGGGGCGGGTACTATGGCTACACCTTC. Translating gives CATGGGYYGYTF. The chain couples TRBV28 to TRBJ1-2, with D perhaps matching TRBD1 (6 bases). This CDR3 is built from 12 residues. In germline, CDR1 is MDHEN, CDR2 SYDVKM. The V end lost 10 bases, the J end lost 3 bases, and 12 bases lay between the germline ends.

This chain joins TRBV4-2 and TRBJ1-1, with TRBD1 as a possible D gene (6 bases). Germline V CDR1 and CDR2: LGHNA, YNFKEQ. The CDR3 totals 15 residues. The V end was cut by 3 bases, the J end by 0 bases, with 11 bases between. The CDR3: CASSQEQGLNTEAFF. The CDR3 DNA reads TGTGCCAGCAGCCAGGAACAGGGACTGAACACTGAAGCTTTCTTT.

The chain employs TRBV6-9 and TRBJ1-2; 9 bases are a match to TRBD1. The germline V gene encodes CDR1 MNHGY and CDR2 SVAAGI. Trimming cost V 7 bases and J 9 bases; bases outside gene matches: 9. CDR3 length equals 13 residues. CDR3 coding DNA: TGTGCCAGCACCCCTCGGGACAGGGAATGCTACACCTTC. Residues: CASTPRDRECYTF.